This T cell receptor (beta chain) was documented in a study of early T cells in non-severe SARS-CoV-2 infection. Across the study: Bulk RNA taken from unsorted whole blood was sequenced, leaving chains unpaired. Study outcomes and limitations: Anti-spike CD8 specificities were favored by VDJdb matching, whose results missed private and CD4 specificities.

This CDR3 is 16 amino acids long. The germline V and J ends were trimmed by 6 bases and 0 bases, with 15 bases remaining between them. Germline CDR1 LNHDA, CDR2 SQIVND (reference sequence). This clonotype has more than one count but fewer than ten. Its antigen remains unidentified. Researchers attached unique molecular identifiers to individual cDNA molecules. From the 5' RACE reads, TCRdb called clonotypes with MiXCR, one entry per CDR3 protein. The repertoire holds about 110,000 distinct CDR3 sequences, 12% seen once, with less than 3.5% in the top ten. The clonotype comes from an adult who was a healthcare worker with PCR-confirmed SARS-CoV-2 infection or an uninfected control (not recorded which). The specimen was whole blood. V usage is TRBV19 and J usage is TRBJ1-3; D perhaps matches TRBD1 (6 bases). The CDR3 sequence: CASRYRDTSSGNTIYF. CDR3 nucleotide sequence: TGTGCCAGTAGATACCGGGACACCTCCTCTGGAAACACCATATATTTT. Filled out from reference TRBV19 and TRBJ1-3, the complete variable domain reads DGGITQSPKYLFRKEGQNVTLSCEQNLNHDAMYWYRQDPGQGLRLIYYSQIVNDFQKGDIAEGYSVSREKKESFPLTVTSAQKNPTAFYLCASRYRDTSSGNTIYFGEGSWLTVV.